This section outlines one T cell receptor (beta chain) sequence together with its context. This record comes from a study of human CD8 memory T cell subsets. The CDR3 is 14 residues long. Germline V gives CDR1 LNHNV, CDR2 YYDKDF (reference sequence). TCR beta was sequenced from UMI-tagged 5' RACE libraries. No DNA is given; TCRdb re-called the 5' RACE reads and lists each CDR3 protein once. This sample's table has 7,900 or so distinct CDR3 sequences. The receptor was derived from a human donor in good health. Sample: CD8+ T cells from PBMCs. V and J are TRBV15 and TRBJ1-5. The CDR3 reads CATSTSRANQPQHF.